This T cell receptor (beta chain) was captured in a study of low-dose radiotherapy and immunotherapy resistance in tumors. Turning to the study itself: Participants in Cohort 2 were given 1 Gy per fraction every two weeks, for 13 Gy over 26 weeks.

Alpha- and beta-chain coverage of first-strand cDNA came from TRAV- and TRBV-specific primers. The authors ran about 20 PCR cycles to amplify TCRs with a constant-region primer and V-primer adapter. MiXCR, applied by TCRdb to the reads, yields one record per CDR3 protein. The data contain nearly 60,000 distinct CDR3 sequences, 20% to 25% of them singletons. Time point reported: after trial treatment. The sample's treatment: LDRT plus nivolumab, ipilimumab, low-dose cyclophosphamide and aspirin (RACIN trial). It was nivolumab, ipilimumab, aspirin, low-dose cyclophosphamide and low-dose radiotherapy that donors received. Germline values: CDR1 MDHEN, CDR2 SYDVKM. CDR3 size: 12 residues. V lost 9 bases, J lost 7 bases, and 8 bases stayed unmatched.

The source material was PBMCs, sampled after low-dose radiotherapy plus immunotherapy. This TCR came from a male donor with prostate cancer. The rearrangement links TRBV28 to TRBJ2-5; 7 bases fit TRBD1. CDR3 coding DNA: TGTGCCAGTCAGGCGGCAGGGGGGACCCAGTACTTC. Protein product: CASQAAGGTQYF. Variable domain in full (rest from reference TRBV28 and TRBJ2-5): DVKVTQSSRYLVKRTGEKVFLECVQDMDHENMFWYRQDPGLGLRLIYFSYDVKMKEKGDIPEGYSVSREKKERFSLILESASTNQTSMYLCASQAAGGTQYFGPGTRLLVL.